This entry lists 5 T cell receptor beta chains sequenced from one sample in a study of blood T cell repertoires in COVID-19 (dated by TCRdb to between 2020 and 2021). Libraries were made using the immunoSEQ multiplex PCR assay. The table was pulled from immuneACCESS by TCRdb, which kept in-frame rearrangements only. Such tables lose some clones; where checked, under half of the loss comes from unresolved V genes, and the rest has no known cause. The sample yields nearly 300,000 clones; approximately 88% were counted once. Clones ranked in the top ten supply roughly 7% of the sample. The sequenced material came from peripheral blood. The receptors stem from a woman aged 25 to 39 who had recovered from COVID-19.

CDR3 bases: TGTGCCACCAGTGACAGCAGGGAGGGGAACTATGGCTACACCTTC. Protein product: CATSDSREGNYGYTF. The chain recombines TRBV24-1 with TRBJ1-2, with D tentatively TRBD1 (5 bases). Per germline, CDR1 KGHDR and CDR2 SFDVKD. The V end was cut by 4 bases, the J end by 2 bases, with 13 bases between. The CDR3 is 15 amino acids.

The chain recombines TRBV23-1 with TRBJ2-2; 10 nucleotides line up with TRBD1. TRBV23-1 is an ORF, and what it does is uncertain. The junction had 9 bases not matched to a gene; V was cut back by 0 bases and J by 5 bases. CDR3 length: 18 amino acids. CDR3 residues: CASSQSPGQGSGTGELFF. CDR3 nucleotide sequence: TGCGCCAGCAGTCAATCGCCGGGACAGGGGTCGGGTACCGGGGAGCTGTTTTTT.

This clone has only a few counts. The chain joins TRBV6-6 to TRBJ1-1; no clear D. The CDR3 loop spans 13 amino acids. Germline V gene sequence: CDR1 MNHNY, CDR2 SVGAGI (reference sequence). Between the trimmed V and J ends, which lost 0 bases and 8 bases, there was a span of 10 bases. For the CDR3, the DNA is TGTGCCAGCAGTTACTCGAGCGCCCGCGAAGCTTTCTTT. Amino acids: CASSYSSAREAFF.

The genes are TRBV30 and TRBJ2-5, with 9 bases identical to TRBD2. This CDR3 is 13 amino acids long. V lost 4 bases and J lost 1; bases outside the gene matches: 1. Germline CDR1 GTSNPN, CDR2 SVGIG (reference sequence). The CDR3 is CAWTSGAQETQYF. The CDR3 DNA reads as TGTGCCTGGACTAGCGGGGCCCAAGAGACCCAGTACTTC.

The gene calls are TRBV27 and TRBJ2-3, with 11 bases that match TRBD2. This CDR3 is 16 amino acids long. J lost 2 bases, V lost 5 bases, and 6 bases had no gene match. Germline CDR1 is MNHEY and CDR2 is SMNVEV (reference sequence). The CDR3 reads CASSPGTSGYTDTQYF. For the CDR3, the DNA is TGTGCCAGCAGTCCCGGGACTAGCGGATACACAGATACGCAGTATTTT.